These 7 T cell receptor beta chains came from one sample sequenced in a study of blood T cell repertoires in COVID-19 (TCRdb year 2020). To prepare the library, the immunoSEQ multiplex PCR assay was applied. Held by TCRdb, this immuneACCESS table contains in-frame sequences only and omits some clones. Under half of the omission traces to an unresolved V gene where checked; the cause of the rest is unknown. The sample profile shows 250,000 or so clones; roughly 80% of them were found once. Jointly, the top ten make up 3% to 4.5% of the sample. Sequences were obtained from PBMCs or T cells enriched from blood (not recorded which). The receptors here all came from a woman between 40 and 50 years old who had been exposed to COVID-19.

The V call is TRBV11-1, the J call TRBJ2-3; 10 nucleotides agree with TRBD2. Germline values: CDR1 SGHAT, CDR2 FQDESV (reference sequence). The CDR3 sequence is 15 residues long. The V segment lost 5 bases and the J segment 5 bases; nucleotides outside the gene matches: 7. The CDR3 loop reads CASSKSGGAVDTQYF. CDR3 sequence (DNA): TGTGCCAGCAGCAAAAGCGGGGGGGCAGTAGATACGCAGTATTTT.

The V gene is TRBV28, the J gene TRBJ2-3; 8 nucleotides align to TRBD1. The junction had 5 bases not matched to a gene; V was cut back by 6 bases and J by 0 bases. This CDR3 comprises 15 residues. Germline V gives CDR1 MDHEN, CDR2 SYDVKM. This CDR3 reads CASSHQGASTDTQYF. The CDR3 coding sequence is TGTGCCAGCAGCCACCAGGGGGCAAGCACAGATACGCAGTATTTT.

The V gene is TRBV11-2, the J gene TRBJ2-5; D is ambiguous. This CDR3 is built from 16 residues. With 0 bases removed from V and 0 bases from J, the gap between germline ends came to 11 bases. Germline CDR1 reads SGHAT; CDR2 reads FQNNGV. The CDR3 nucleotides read TGTGCCAGCAGCTTAGAGCCGGTTTGGTACCAAGAGACCCAGTACTTC. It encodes CASSLEPVWYQETQYF.

CDR3 amino acids: CASSLGGGQGASEAFF. The CDR3 DNA reads TGTGCCAGCAGCTTGGGGGGTGGGCAGGGGGCGAGTGAAGCTTTCTTT. This chain uses TRBV5-4 with TRBJ1-1, with 8 bases that match TRBD1. The germline CDR1 and CDR2 sequences are SGHNT and YYREEE (reference sequence). Trimming removed 0 bases from V and 7 bases from J; junction bases left unmatched: 11. This CDR3 is built from 16 residues.

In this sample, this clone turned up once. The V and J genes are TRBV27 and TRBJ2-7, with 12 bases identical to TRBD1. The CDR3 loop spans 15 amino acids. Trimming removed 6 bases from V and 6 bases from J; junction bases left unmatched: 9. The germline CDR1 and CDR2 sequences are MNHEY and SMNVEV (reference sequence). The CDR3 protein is CASSRTGTGGREQYF. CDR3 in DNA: TGTGCCAGCAGCAGGACCGGGACAGGGGGCCGCGAGCAGTACTTC.

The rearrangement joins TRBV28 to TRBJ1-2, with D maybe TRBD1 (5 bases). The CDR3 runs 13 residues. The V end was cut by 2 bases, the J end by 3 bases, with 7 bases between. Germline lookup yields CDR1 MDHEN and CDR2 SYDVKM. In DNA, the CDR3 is TGTGCCAGCAGTTTAGGGGGGGACTATGGCTACACCTTC. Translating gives CASSLGGDYGYTF.

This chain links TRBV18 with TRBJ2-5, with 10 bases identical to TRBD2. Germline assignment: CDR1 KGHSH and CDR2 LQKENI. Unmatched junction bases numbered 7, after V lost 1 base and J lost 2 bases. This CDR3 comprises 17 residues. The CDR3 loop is CASSPLGLATGQETQYF. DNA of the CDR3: TGTGCCAGCTCACCACTGGGACTAGCGACCGGGCAAGAGACCCAGTACTTC. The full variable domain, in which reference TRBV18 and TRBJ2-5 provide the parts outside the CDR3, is NAGVMQNPRHLVRRRGQEARLRCSPMKGHSHVYWYRQLPEEGLKFMVYLQKENIIDESGMPKERFSAEFPKEGPSILRIQQVVRGDSAAYFCASSPLGLATGQETQYFGPGTRLLVL.